Presented here are 25 T cell receptor beta chains from one specimen sequenced in a study of blood T cell repertoires in COVID-19. Some clones are missing from TCRdb's copy, which holds only in-frame ones; the method was immunoSEQ multiplex PCR. This table has approximately 240,000 clones, 75% to 85% appearing once. The sequenced material came from peripheral blood. All receptors come from a human donor in a cohort sampled during active COVID-19.

The chain employs TRBV7-9 and TRBJ2-5; no clear D gene. Germline loops: CDR1 SEHNR, CDR2 FQNEAQ (reference sequence). This CDR3 contains 14 residues. Trimming removed 2 bases at V and 1 base at J, with 8 bases between. CDR3 protein: CASSLISFQETQYF. CDR3 DNA: TGTGCCAGCAGCTTAATAAGCTTCCAAGAGACCCAGTACTTC.

The chain is built from TRBV11-2 and TRBJ2-3, with D perhaps matching TRBD1 (6 bases). V dropped 4 bases and J dropped 4 bases, with 12 bases sitting between them. The CDR3 length is 14 residues. Germline lookup yields CDR1 SGHAT and CDR2 FQNNGV. The CDR3 DNA sequence: TGTGCCAGCAGCTCGAACAGGGTGGCAGATACGCAGTATTTT. Residues: CASSSNRVADTQYF.

The chain has TRBV28 and TRBJ1-1; the D gene is possibly TRBD1 (6 bases). The V and J ends lost 2 bases and 7 bases respectively, with 14 bases between them. This CDR3 is built from 14 residues. The germline CDR1 and CDR2 sequences are MDHEN and SYDVKM. DNA for the CDR3: TGTGCCAGCAGTTTAGGGACATCCAGGAGTGAAGCTTTCTTT. Residues: CASSLGTSRSEAFF.

The rearrangement links TRBV7-2 to TRBJ2-7; 8 nucleotides agree with TRBD2. V shed 1 base, J shed 7 bases, and the junction held 9 bases outside the gene matches. CDR3 length: 15 residues. From germline, CDR1 is SGHTA and CDR2 FQGNSA. As DNA, the CDR3 is TGTGCCAGCAGCTTAGAGGCCGGGAGGGCGGGGGAGCAGTACTTC. It encodes CASSLEAGRAGEQYF.

V gene TRBV28 combines with J gene TRBJ2-1; TRBD1 is a possible D gene (6 bases). The CDR3 has 14 residues. Germline V gene data show CDR1 as MDHEN and CDR2 as SYDVKM. Trimming took off 5 bases at V and 3 bases at J, with 11 bases between the two ends. CDR3 DNA: TGTGCCAGCAGTGCAGGGGCCCTCTACAATGAGCAGTTCTTC. Protein product: CASSAGALYNEQFF.

The rearrangement uses TRBV7-2 and TRBJ2-7, with 9 positions matching TRBD1. V gave up 1 base and J gave up 0 bases; unmatched junction bases: 7. The CDR3 runs to 17 residues. Germline assignment: CDR1 SGHTA and CDR2 FQGNSA. The CDR3 here is CASSLGQGGGRSYEQYF. The CDR3 bases are TGTGCCAGCAGCTTAGGACAGGGGGGCGGACGCTCCTACGAGCAGTACTTC.

The V gene is TRBV27, the J gene TRBJ2-1; 13 bases fit TRBD2. The CDR3 extends over 15 amino acids. V lost 2 bases and J lost 6; bases outside the gene matches: 1. Germline CDR1 is MNHEY and CDR2 is SMNVEV (reference sequence). The CDR3 protein is CASSLGTSGINEQFF. The CDR3 nucleotides read TGTGCCAGCAGTTTAGGGACTAGCGGGATCAATGAGCAGTTCTTC.

A remark on this clone: Other DNA sequences in the sample encode the same CDR3. V gene TRBV5-1 combines with J gene TRBJ2-5; no clear D gene. The germline V gene encodes CDR1 SGHRS and CDR2 YFSETQ. Trimming cost V 0 bases and J 2 bases, with 8 bases left between them. This CDR3 is built from 14 residues. This chain's CDR3 is CASSLVSGQETQYF. The DNA for the CDR3 is TGCGCCAGCAGCTTGGTGTCAGGACAAGAGACCCAGTACTTC. The entire variable domain, with the rest obtained from reference TRBV5-1 and TRBJ2-5, is as follows: KAGVTQTPRYLIKTRGQQVTLSCSPISGHRSVSWYQQTPGQGLQFLFEYFSETQRNKGNFPGRFSGRQFSNSRSEMNVSTLELGDSALYLCASSLVSGQETQYFGPGTRLLVL.

The V gene is TRBV2, the J gene TRBJ1-2, with 7 bases fitting TRBD1. The trim removed 6 bases at V and 3 bases at J, leaving 7 bases unmatched. Germline V gene data show CDR1 as SNHLY and CDR2 as FYNNEI. The CDR3 sequence is 14 residues long. CDR3 amino acids: CASRDRRRDYGYTF. The CDR3 region has the DNA TGTGCCAGCAGGGACAGGAGAAGAGACTATGGCTACACCTTC.

This chain joins TRBV30 and TRBJ2-7; 8 nucleotides match TRBD1. The length of the CDR3 is 13 residues. Per germline, CDR1 GTSNPN and CDR2 SVGIG (reference sequence). The V segment lost 5 bases and the J segment 6 bases; nucleotides outside the gene matches: 9. DNA for the CDR3: TGTGCCTGGGACCGGGACAGGCCTCGCGAGCAGTACTTC. This codes for CAWDRDRPREQYF.

Ten or more counts support this clone. The chain recombines TRBV19 with TRBJ1-3, with D unresolved. This CDR3 region has 17 residues. The V and J ends lost 3 bases and 0 bases respectively, with 15 bases between them. Germline V gene data show CDR1 as LNHDA and CDR2 as SQIVND (reference sequence). CDR3 amino acids: CASSMEDRIYSGNTIYF. DNA for the CDR3: TGTGCCAGTAGTATGGAGGACCGTATTTACTCTGGAAACACCATATATTTT. Using reference TRBV19 and TRBJ1-3 for the parts outside the CDR3, the full variable domain is DGGITQSPKYLFRKEGQNVTLSCEQNLNHDAMYWYRQDPGQGLRLIYYSQIVNDFQKGDIAEGYSVSREKKESFPLTVTSAQKNPTAFYLCASSMEDRIYSGNTIYFGEGSWLTVV.

The table lists this clone with a count of one. The rearrangement links TRBV7-6 to TRBJ1-1, with 8 bases identical to TRBD1. CDR3 length: 16 residues. In germline, CDR1 is SGHVS, CDR2 FNYEAQ. Trimming removed 6 bases from V and 0 bases from J; junction bases left unmatched: 9. CDR3: CASSLRQGPMNTEAFF. The DNA for the CDR3 is TGTGCCAGCAGTTTAAGACAGGGGCCGATGAACACTGAAGCTTTCTTT.

This chain connects TRBV30 to TRBJ2-5, with 8 bases lining up with TRBD1. Trimming cost V 5 bases and J 5 bases; bases outside gene matches: 7. CDR1 and CDR2 (germline): GTSNPN, SVGIG (reference sequence). The CDR3 extends over 13 amino acids. CDR3 sequence: CAWSTGVGETQYF. As DNA, the CDR3 is TGTGCCTGGTCGACAGGGGTTGGGGAGACCCAGTACTTC. The whole variable domain, filled in from reference TRBV30 and TRBJ2-5, reads SQTIHQWPATLVQPVGSPLSLECTVEGTSNPNLYWYRQAAGRGLQLLFYSVGIGQISSEVPQNLSASRPQDRQFILSSKKLLLSDSGFYLCAWSTGVGETQYFGPGTRLLVL.

The chain has TRBV19 and TRBJ1-2; D may be TRBD1 (5 bases). This CDR3 contains 17 residues. The V gene lost 2 bases and the J gene lost 0 bases, with 16 bases spanning the gap. The V gene's germline CDR1 is LNHDA and CDR2 SQIVND (reference sequence). CDR3 nucleotide sequence: TGTGCCAGTAGTATATTTACGGGGGGAAACGCTAACTATGGCTACACCTTC. Translation gives CASSIFTGGNANYGYTF.

CDR3 nucleotide sequence: TGTGCCTGGAGTAGGGGCTATGGCTACACCTTC. This codes for CAWSRGYGYTF. This rearrangement joins TRBV30 to TRBJ1-2; perhaps TRBD1 as D (5 bases). The germline gives CDR1 GTSNPN, CDR2 SVGIG (reference sequence). Trimming took off 2 bases at V and 4 bases at J, with 5 bases between the two ends. The CDR3 is 11 residues long.

The chain carries TRBV5-4 and TRBJ2-3, with 9 positions matching TRBD1. The junction had 6 bases not matched to a gene; V was cut back by 1 base and J by 6 bases. This CDR3 contains 15 residues. Germline V lookup: CDR1 SGHNT, CDR2 YYREEE (reference sequence). The CDR3 loop is CASSLRTGVGDTQYF. CDR3 bases: TGTGCCAGCAGCTTGAGGACAGGGGTGGGGGATACGCAGTATTTT.

This chain joins TRBV5-1 and TRBJ2-1, with 7 bases lining up with TRBD1. Germline values: CDR1 SGHRS, CDR2 YFSETQ. The J segment lost 2 bases and the V segment lost 4 bases, leaving 6 bases of the junction unmatched. The CDR3 extends over 15 amino acids. The CDR3 coding sequence is TGCGCCAGCAGCGTATCCGGGACAGCCTACAATGAGCAGTTCTTC. Its translation is CASSVSGTAYNEQFF.

As regards this clone: Other DNA sequences within the sample encode an identical CDR3. J is TRBJ2-7 and V is TRBV18; D perhaps matches TRBD1 (5 bases). V was shortened by 0 bases and J by 2 bases, with 11 bases between the two germline ends. Germline V gene sequence: CDR1 KGHSH, CDR2 LQKENI. This CDR3 comprises 15 residues. This CDR3 reads CASSPPSQGAYEQYF. In DNA, the CDR3 is TGTGCCAGCTCACCACCAAGTCAGGGCGCCTACGAGCAGTACTTC.

The chain combines TRBV6-2 or TRBV6-3 with TRBJ2-1, with TRBD2 matching 8 bases. Germline V gives CDR1 MNHEY, CDR2 SVGEGT. V lost 5 bases, J lost 6 bases, and 12 bases stayed unmatched. CDR3 size: 16 residues. CDR3 region: CASSPPGLVAGNEQFF. The CDR3 DNA follows: TGTGCCAGCAGTCCACCGGGACTAGTGGCCGGCAATGAGCAGTTCTTC.

The rearrangement uses TRBV4-2 and TRBJ1-1, with a tentative D call TRBD1 (6 bases). V was cut by 0 bases and J by 2 bases, with 13 bases left in between. This CDR3 comprises 16 residues. Germline V gives CDR1 LGHNA, CDR2 YNFKEQ. CDR3: CASSQDSTGFNTEAFF. CDR3 coding DNA: TGTGCCAGCAGCCAAGACTCCACAGGGTTCAACACTGAAGCTTTCTTT.

This rearrangement joins TRBV10-3 to TRBJ2-7; the match to TRBD2 covers 8 bases. V gave up 7 bases and J gave up 4 bases; unmatched junction bases: 9. Germline CDR1 ENHRY, CDR2 SYGVKD. CDR3 length: 14 amino acids. This CDR3 reads CAITRSGAGYEQYF. The CDR3 bases are TGTGCCATCACCCGTAGCGGGGCGGGTTACGAGCAGTACTTC.

CDR3 amino acids: CASSKALTVWTGMYGYTF. In DNA form, the CDR3 reads TGTGCCAGCAGCAAAGCGCTTACAGTCTGGACAGGGATGTATGGCTACACCTTC. The rearrangement uses TRBV21-1 and TRBJ1-2; the tabulated D call, TRBD1, remains unverified against the DNA. TRBV21-1 is labeled a pseudogene. CDR3 length: 18 amino acids.

The J gene is TRBJ1-6, the V gene TRBV7-9; a weak D match, TRBD1 (6 bases). This CDR3 is built from 14 residues. CDR1 and CDR2 from the germline V gene are SEHNR and FQNEAQ (reference sequence). With 1 base removed from V and 11 bases from J, the gap between germline ends came to 12 bases. The CDR3 sequence is CASSLEGGGTPLHF. CDR3 nucleotide sequence: TGTGCCAGCAGCTTAGAAGGGGGGGGAACACCCCTCCACTTT. Based on the CDR3 plus reference TRBV7-9 and TRBJ1-6, the full variable domain is DTGVSQNPRHKITKRGQNVTFRCDPISEHNRLYWYRQTLGQGPEFLTYFQNEAQLEKSRLLSDRFSAERPKGSFSTLEIQRTEQGDSAMYLCASSLEGGGTPLHFGNGTRLTVT.

V usage is TRBV12-3 or TRBV12-4 and J usage is TRBJ2-1; D not resolved. The CDR3 extends over 11 amino acids. Trimming took off 7 bases at V and 4 bases at J, with 5 bases between the two ends. CDR3 DNA: TGTGCCAGCACCTTGTACAATGAGCAGTTCTTC. It is translated as CASTLYNEQFF.

The chain joins TRBV7-2 to TRBJ2-1; tentative D call: TRBD2 (6 bases). Germline lookup yields CDR1 SGHTA and CDR2 FQGNSA. CDR3 length equals 15 residues. Trimming cost V 5 bases and J 2 bases, with 13 bases left between them. CDR3 protein: CASSPGGDPYNEQFF. The CDR3 nucleotides read TGTGCCAGCAGCCCCGGAGGGGATCCCTACAATGAGCAGTTCTTC. The full variable domain, in which reference TRBV7-2 and TRBJ2-1 provide the parts outside the CDR3, is GAGVSQSPSNKVTEKGKDVELRCDPISGHTALYWYRQSLGQGLEFLIYFQGNSAPDKSGLPSDRFSAERTGGSVSTLTIQRTQQEDSAVYLCASSPGGDPYNEQFFGPGTRLTVL.